The 31 T cell receptor beta chains given below trace back to one sample, sequenced in a study of OX40 agonist ivuxolimab in advanced cancers. The protocol was immunoSEQ multiplex PCR, while the TCRdb copy is restricted to in-frame clones and leaves out a portion. The table shows about 66,000 clones, with less than 90% occurring only once. The source material was CD4+ or CD8+ T cells sorted from blood, sampled in a trial of the OX40 agonist ivuxolimab. The receptors were gathered from an adult with an advanced solid tumor such as melanoma, head and neck, liver or kidney cancer.

The chain links TRBV5-1 to TRBJ2-3; D perhaps matches TRBD2 (6 bases). The CDR3 is 15 amino acids. Looked up from germline, CDR1 is SGHRS and CDR2 is YFSETQ. Trimming shortened V by 0 bases and J by 0 bases, and 8 bases separated the two germline ends. For the CDR3, the DNA is TGCGCCAGCAGCTTGGATGGGGGGAGCACAGATACGCAGTATTTT. Residues: CASSLDGGSTDTQYF.

CDR3 in amino acids: CASSLPSGPQYF. In DNA form, the CDR3 reads TGTGCCAGCAGCTTACCTAGCGGCCCGCAGTATTTT. The chain couples TRBV9 to TRBJ2-3; 7 positions match TRBD2. Germline V gene data show CDR1 as SGDLS and CDR2 as YYNGEE. This CDR3 has 12 amino acids. With V trimmed by 4 bases and J by 10 bases, 6 bases remained unmatched.

This chain links TRBV9 with TRBJ2-3; 10 bases match TRBD2. The CDR3 has 16 residues. CDR1 and CDR2 from the germline V gene are SGDLS and YYNGEE. With V trimmed by 2 bases and J by 2 bases, 5 bases remained unmatched. The CDR3 nucleotides read TGTGCCAGCAGCGTGTCTAGCGGGGGTTACACAGATACGCAGTATTTT. Its protein product is CASSVSSGGYTDTQYF.

This clone showed up just once. The chain recombines TRBV19 with TRBJ1-5, with D unclear. CDR1 and CDR2 (germline): LNHDA, SQIVND (reference sequence). V lost 2 bases, J lost 3 bases, and 5 bases lay in between. The CDR3 loop spans 13 amino acids. The CDR3 here is CASSITVNQPQHF. The CDR3 region has the DNA TGTGCCAGTAGTATAACCGTCAATCAGCCCCAGCATTTT. The full variable domain, in which reference TRBV19 and TRBJ1-5 provide the parts outside the CDR3, is DGGITQSPKYLFRKEGQNVTLSCEQNLNHDAMYWYRQDPGQGLRLIYYSQIVNDFQKGDIAEGYSVSREKKESFPLTVTSAQKNPTAFYLCASSITVNQPQHFGDGTRLSIL.

V is TRBV9 and J is TRBJ2-1, with D possibly being TRBD1 (5 bases). This CDR3 has 17 amino acids. Trimming took off 0 bases at V and 3 bases at J, with 16 bases between the two ends. Germline values: CDR1 SGDLS, CDR2 YYNGEE. CDR3: CASSVEGTGAFYNEQFF. Written as DNA, the CDR3 is TGTGCCAGCAGCGTAGAGGGCACAGGAGCCTTCTACAATGAGCAGTTCTTC.

V gene TRBV29-1 combines with J gene TRBJ2-5; the match to TRBD2 covers 8 bases. In germline, CDR1 is SQVTM, CDR2 ANQGSEA. J lost 4 bases, V lost 7 bases, and 8 bases had no gene match. The CDR3 extends over 13 amino acids. Here the CDR3 reads CSAGGEVRETQYF. Here the CDR3 DNA reads TGCAGCGCCGGGGGGGAGGTACGAGAGACCCAGTACTTC.

The gene calls are TRBV11-2 and TRBJ2-3; no clear D. Germline-derived CDR1 and CDR2 are SGHAT and FQNNGV. The CDR3 is 13 residues long. The germline V and J ends were trimmed by 2 bases and 3 bases, with 6 bases remaining between them. The CDR3 here is CASSLSGTDTQYF. As DNA, the CDR3 is TGTGCCAGCAGCTTAAGTGGGACAGATACGCAGTATTTT.

J is TRBJ1-1 and V is TRBV5-5; D unclear. The CDR3 consists of 11 residues. V lost 4 bases to trimming and J lost 7 bases, with 8 bases between them. CDR1 is SGHKS and CDR2 is YYEKEE in the germline V gene (reference sequence). The CDR3 DNA sequence: TGTGCCAGCAGCATAGGGAGTGAAGCTTTCTTT. Translation gives CASSIGSEAFF.

The rearrangement uses TRBV19 and TRBJ1-2; D is undetermined. CDR1 and CDR2 from the germline V gene are LNHDA and SQIVND (reference sequence). V was pared by 2 bases and J by 4 bases, with 14 bases between. This CDR3 is built from 15 residues. The CDR3 reads CASSITYRGFYGYTF. In nucleotides, the CDR3 is TGTGCCAGTAGTATAACGTACAGAGGGTTCTATGGCTACACCTTC.

The chain employs TRBV15 and TRBJ1-4; D call uncertain. This CDR3 comprises 15 residues. Trimming shortened V by 0 bases and J by 3 bases, and 8 bases separated the two germline ends. Germline CDR1 reads LNHNV; CDR2 reads YYDKDF (reference sequence). CDR3 coding DNA: TGTGCCACCAGCAGAGATACGGGAGCTAATGAAAAACTGTTTTTT. Translation gives CATSRDTGANEKLFF.

This chain links TRBV5-1 with TRBJ2-3; D might be TRBD1 (5 bases). Between the trimmed V and J ends, which lost 7 bases and 0 bases, there was a span of 12 bases. CDR1 and CDR2 (germline): SGHRS, YFSETQ. The CDR3 is 14 amino acids. In nucleotides, the CDR3 is TGCGCCAGCCAGGGTGCGTCTAGCACAGATACGCAGTATTTT. Its translation is CASQGASSTDTQYF.

V usage is TRBV7-3 and J usage is TRBJ1-5; D is ambiguous. The germline CDR1 and CDR2 sequences are SGHTA and FQGTGA. CDR3 size: 15 residues. Deletions cut 4 bases from V and 7 bases from J, with 17 bases between. For the CDR3, the DNA is TGTGCCAGCAGCTCTGAGGACCCTATTGGACAGCCCCAGCATTTT. The encoded protein is CASSSEDPIGQPQHF.

The J gene is TRBJ1-2, the V gene TRBV6-1; a weak D match, TRBD1 (5 bases). The CDR3 runs to 14 residues. Germline CDR1 and CDR2: MNHNS and SASEGT. Deletions cut 2 bases from V and 4 bases from J, with 11 bases between. The chain's CDR3 is CASSEIGDGYGYTF. Written as DNA, the CDR3 is TGTGCCAGCAGTGAAATCGGGGACGGCTATGGCTACACCTTC.

The chain has TRBV5-8 and TRBJ1-5; unclear D gene. Trimming removed 0 bases at V and 0 bases at J, with 10 bases between. Germline V gene data show CDR1 as SGHTS and CDR2 as YDEGEE. The CDR3 is 16 amino acids. The CDR3 protein is CASSLAGRTSNQPQHF. The DNA for the CDR3 is TGTGCCAGCAGCTTGGCCGGACGGACTAGCAATCAGCCCCAGCATTTT.

V and J are TRBV6-5 and TRBJ2-2; 9 bases match TRBD1. CDR3 length equals 15 residues. The trim removed 5 bases at V and 2 bases at J, leaving 3 bases unmatched. Germline V gives CDR1 MNHEY, CDR2 SVGAGI. In DNA form, the CDR3 reads TGTGCCAGCAGTCCGGGACAGGGAAACACCGGGGAGCTGTTTTTT. Translated, it gives CASSPGQGNTGELFF.

The gene calls are TRBV5-6 and TRBJ2-7, with a tentative D call TRBD1 (8 bases). Germline V gene lookup returns CDR1 SGHDT and CDR2 YYEEEE. With 4 bases removed from V and 6 bases from J, the gap between germline ends came to 17 bases. CDR3 length: 14 residues. The CDR3 is CASSPQQGEGEQYF. For the CDR3, the DNA is TGTGCCAGCAGCCCTCAACAGGGGGAGGGCGAGCAGTACTTC.

V is TRBV6-1 and J is TRBJ1-1, with D possibly being TRBD1 (6 bases). The V end was cut by 4 bases, the J end by 5 bases, with 14 bases between. The CDR3 consists of 14 residues. Germline CDR1 and CDR2: MNHNS and SASEGT. This CDR3 is CASSGQQGMTEAFF. The CDR3 coding sequence is TGTGCCAGCAGTGGACAACAGGGTATGACTGAAGCTTTCTTT.

V and J are TRBV5-1 and TRBJ1-1, with a weak D call TRBD1 (6 bases). The V gene lost 0 bases and the J gene lost 2 bases, with 11 bases spanning the gap. Germline CDR1 reads SGHRS; CDR2 reads YFSETQ. The CDR3 totals 15 residues. The CDR3 nucleotides read TGCGCCAGCAGCTTGGGAACAGGGCATAACACTGAAGCTTTCTTT. Residues: CASSLGTGHNTEAFF.

The chain has TRBV30 and TRBJ2-2; 7 nucleotides align to TRBD1. Trimming removed 1 base from V and 6 bases from J; junction bases left unmatched: 8. This CDR3 is built from 15 residues. The germline CDR1 and CDR2 sequences are GTSNPN and SVGIG (reference sequence). In DNA, the CDR3 is TGTGCCTGGAGTGACAGGTCCAGGGGGTCCGGGGAGCTGTTTTTT. Its translation is CAWSDRSRGSGELFF. The variable domain in full, completed from reference TRBV30 and TRBJ2-2, reads SQTIHQWPATLVQPVGSPLSLECTVEGTSNPNLYWYRQAAGRGLQLLFYSVGIGQISSEVPQNLSASRPQDRQFILSSKKLLLSDSGFYLCAWSDRSRGSGELFFGEGSRLTVL.

This clone has just a few counts. The rearrangement links TRBV7-9 to TRBJ1-2, with 7 bases matching TRBD1. CDR1 and CDR2 (germline): SEHNR, FQNEAQ (reference sequence). The junction had 2 bases not matched to a gene; V was cut back by 3 bases and J by 4 bases. The CDR3 spans 13 residues. The CDR3 DNA sequence: TGTGCCAGCAGCTTCGCAGGGGGCTATGGCTACACCTTC. Amino acids: CASSFAGGYGYTF.

This clone has more than one count but fewer than ten. V and J are TRBV5-5 and TRBJ2-2, with D uncertain. This CDR3 is built from 14 residues. With 5 bases removed from V and 5 bases from J, the gap between germline ends came to 13 bases. Germline V gene lookup returns CDR1 SGHKS and CDR2 YYEKEE (reference sequence). CDR3 nucleotides: TGTGCCAGCAGGGTCCGACCGAGAACCGGGGAGCTGTTTTTT. It is translated as CASRVRPRTGELFF.

V gene TRBV18 combines with J gene TRBJ2-3, with unresolved D. Germline-derived CDR1 and CDR2 are KGHSH and LQKENI. V lost 0 bases, J lost 0 bases, and 7 bases lay in between. The CDR3 is made up of 15 amino acids. Written as DNA, the CDR3 is TGTGCCAGCTCACCACCCGATACTAGCACAGATACGCAGTATTTT. Translated: CASSPPDTSTDTQYF.

The CDR3 loop reads CASSLGLAGDPGELFF. CDR3 nucleotides: TGTGCCAGCAGCCTGGGACTAGCGGGAGATCCCGGGGAGCTGTTTTTT. The rearrangement uses TRBV5-4 and TRBJ2-2; the match to TRBD2 covers 14 bases. CDR1 SGHNT and CDR2 YYREEE come from the germline V gene (reference sequence). CDR3 size: 16 residues. The junction had 5 bases not matched to a gene; V was cut back by 4 bases and J by 6 bases.

The table lists this clone with a count of one. V gene TRBV19 combines with J gene TRBJ2-5; D uncertain. CDR1 LNHDA and CDR2 SQIVND come from the germline V gene (reference sequence). Trimming left V 0 bases short and J 4 bases short, with 12 bases between. This CDR3 contains 15 residues. Here the CDR3 DNA reads TGTGCCAGTAGTATAGATCAAACCGGCGGAGAGACCCAGTACTTC. This translates into CASSIDQTGGETQYF. Full variable domain (remainder filled in from reference TRBV19 and TRBJ2-5): DGGITQSPKYLFRKEGQNVTLSCEQNLNHDAMYWYRQDPGQGLRLIYYSQIVNDFQKGDIAEGYSVSREKKESFPLTVTSAQKNPTAFYLCASSIDQTGGETQYFGPGTRLLVL.

The chain combines TRBV2 with TRBJ2-3; a possible D gene is TRBD2 (5 bases). V dropped 5 bases and J dropped 10 bases, with 22 bases sitting between them. Germline assignment: CDR1 SNHLY and CDR2 FYNNEI. There are 15 residues in the CDR3. CDR3 region: CASSRRPPGNEPQYF. As DNA, the CDR3 is TGTGCCAGCAGTAGAAGGCCTCCGGGAAACGAACCGCAGTATTTT. Full variable domain (remainder filled in from reference TRBV2 and TRBJ2-3): EPEVTQTPSHQVTQMGQEVILRCVPISNHLYFYWYRQILGQKVEFLVSFYNNEISEKSEIFDDQFSVERPDGSNFTLKIRSTKLEDSAMYFCASSRRPPGNEPQYFGPGTRLTVL.

This clone was recorded only once. V is TRBV7-8 and J is TRBJ2-5; 12 bases agree with TRBD2. The V and J ends lost 3 bases and 0 bases, in that order; junction bases with no gene match: 5. This CDR3 comprises 17 residues. Germline lookup yields CDR1 SGHVS and CDR2 FQNEAQ. CDR3 in amino acids: CASSFRTSGTYQETQYF. The CDR3 coding sequence is TGTGCCAGCAGCTTTCGGACTAGCGGGACCTACCAAGAGACCCAGTACTTC.

V and J are TRBV18 and TRBJ2-4; 8 nucleotides agree with TRBD1. The CDR3 runs 15 residues. J was trimmed by 0 bases and V by 5 bases; bases with no gene match: 3. CDR1 and CDR2 (germline): KGHSH, LQKENI. The DNA for the CDR3 is TGTGCCAGCTCAACGACAGGGGCAGCCAAAAACATTCAGTACTTC. Amino acids: CASSTTGAAKNIQYF.

This chain connects TRBV7-2 to TRBJ2-7; a weak D match, TRBD2 (8 bases). Germline V gene data show CDR1 as SGHTA and CDR2 as FQGNSA. This CDR3 has 16 residues. V dropped 3 bases and J dropped 0 bases, with 15 bases sitting between them. For the CDR3, the DNA is TGTGCCAGCAGCTTCTCGGGAGGGGGCAGCTCCTACGAGCAGTACTTC. Its protein product is CASSFSGGGSSYEQYF.

V gene TRBV5-1 combines with J gene TRBJ1-1; D gene unclear. The ends were cut back, 2 bases at V and 1 base at J, with 12 bases in the middle. Germline values: CDR1 SGHRS, CDR2 YFSETQ. The CDR3 is 15 amino acids. The chain's CDR3 is CASSFGELGNTEAFF. In DNA, the CDR3 is TGCGCCAGCAGCTTTGGCGAACTCGGGAACACTGAAGCTTTCTTT.

The chain couples TRBV5-1 to TRBJ2-3; D not resolved. V gave up 0 bases and J gave up 2 bases, with 7 bases separating them. Germline CDR1 and CDR2: SGHRS and YFSETQ. This CDR3 comprises 14 residues. The CDR3: CASSLDRTTDTQYF. In DNA form, the CDR3 reads TGCGCCAGCAGCTTGGATCGGACCACAGATACGCAGTATTTT.

The chain joins TRBV19 to TRBJ2-3; 7 nucleotides match TRBD2. The length of the CDR3 is 14 residues. V lost 3 bases to trimming and J lost 11 bases; unmatched junction nucleotides: 11. Germline CDR1 reads LNHDA; CDR2 reads SQIVND (reference sequence). DNA for the CDR3: TGTGCCAGTAGTATTGTAGCGGGTACTTTCTTGCAGTATTTT. This gives the protein CASSIVAGTFLQYF.